This T cell receptor (beta chain) was identified during a study of blood T cell repertoires in COVID-19. Background on the study: Researchers got acute and convalescent COVID-19 samples from the United States, Italy and Spain.

In the original analysis: Reference gene primer amplification gave estimated nucleated cell counts. The protocol was immunoSEQ multiplex PCR, while the TCRdb copy is restricted to in-frame clones and leaves out a portion. That table is the source of V, J and clone size, and D and trimming were worked out from the DNA. The sample includes hundreds of thousands of clones, approximately 80% seen only once; the top ten take approximately 5%. This clone was counted once. Sequenced sample: PBMCs or T cells enriched from blood (not recorded which). The clonotype was recovered from a man aged 40-49 years who had been exposed to COVID-19.

CDR3 DNA: TGTGCCAGCAGCTTGGCCGGGAACCCCTCCTACAATGAGCAGTTCTTC. This encodes CASSLAGNPSYNEQFF. The chain couples TRBV5-8 to TRBJ2-1; D might be TRBD2 (5 bases). Trimming took 0 bases from V and 0 from J, leaving 10 bases between them. Germline lookup yields CDR1 SGHTS and CDR2 YDEGEE. The CDR3 spans 16 residues. Based on the CDR3 plus reference TRBV5-8 and TRBJ2-1, the full variable domain is EAGVTQSPTHLIKTRGQQATLRCSPISGHTSVYWYQQALGLGLQFLLWYDEGEERNRGNFPPRFSGRQFPNYSSELNVNALELEDSALYLCASSLAGNPSYNEQFFGPGTRLTVL.